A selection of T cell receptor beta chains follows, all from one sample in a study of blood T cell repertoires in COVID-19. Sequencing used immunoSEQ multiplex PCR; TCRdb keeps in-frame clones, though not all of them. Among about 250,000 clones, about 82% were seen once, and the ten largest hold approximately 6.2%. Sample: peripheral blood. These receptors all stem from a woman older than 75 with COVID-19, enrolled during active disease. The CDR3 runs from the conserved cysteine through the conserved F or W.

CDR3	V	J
CASSPRLAGETQYF	TRBV6-2/TRBV6-3	TRBJ2-5
CASSLGRGQAYGYTF	TRBV7-2	TRBJ1-2
CASSPTGDTEAFF	TRBV6-5	TRBJ1-1
CASSGGRGETQYF	TRBV7-7	TRBJ2-5
CASSLDRGVAEAFF	TRBV7-2	TRBJ1-1
CASSLKNTEAFF	TRBV7-9	TRBJ1-1
CASSNRGRGDTQYF	TRBV6-5	TRBJ2-3
CASSSERGFSYEQYF	TRBV5-8	TRBJ2-7
CASSEVVGDNSPLHF	TRBV2	TRBJ1-6
CAISESEGSLGNTIYF	TRBV10-3	TRBJ1-3
CASSVQSPPYNEQFF	TRBV7-6	TRBJ2-1
CSVEVSGNTIYF	TRBV29-1	TRBJ1-3
CASSFWQGTDSNQPQHF	TRBV28	TRBJ1-5
CASSLRQGALYGYTF	TRBV5-1	TRBJ1-2
CASSIQGTGGFNQPQHF	TRBV7-9	TRBJ1-5
CASSYSGQGQSPLHF	TRBV6-6	TRBJ1-6
CASSLDYDEQFF	TRBV5-6	TRBJ2-1
CASSLSQGSGPYEQYF	TRBV27	TRBJ2-7
CASSPTSGGRETQYF	TRBV5-1	TRBJ2-5
CASSLAVSGNTIYF	TRBV7-2	TRBJ1-3
CATSRAGGQGKYEQYF	TRBV15	TRBJ2-7
CASSLVSVPPGELFF	TRBV11-2	TRBJ2-2
CASSLAQGGGETQYF	TRBV5-1	TRBJ2-5
CASSPITGSTEAFF	TRBV18	TRBJ1-1
CASSLSLPNGYTF	TRBV7-2	TRBJ1-2
CASSPGTGSGYTF	TRBV10-2	TRBJ1-2
CASQQGNSYNEQFF	TRBV6-5	TRBJ2-1
CASSLSKTVYNEQFF	TRBV27	TRBJ2-1
CASSLELGTDTQYF	TRBV5-1	TRBJ2-3
CASSLSGQGSAGELFF	TRBV5-4	TRBJ2-2
CASSDEEGRGYTF	TRBV6-4	TRBJ1-2